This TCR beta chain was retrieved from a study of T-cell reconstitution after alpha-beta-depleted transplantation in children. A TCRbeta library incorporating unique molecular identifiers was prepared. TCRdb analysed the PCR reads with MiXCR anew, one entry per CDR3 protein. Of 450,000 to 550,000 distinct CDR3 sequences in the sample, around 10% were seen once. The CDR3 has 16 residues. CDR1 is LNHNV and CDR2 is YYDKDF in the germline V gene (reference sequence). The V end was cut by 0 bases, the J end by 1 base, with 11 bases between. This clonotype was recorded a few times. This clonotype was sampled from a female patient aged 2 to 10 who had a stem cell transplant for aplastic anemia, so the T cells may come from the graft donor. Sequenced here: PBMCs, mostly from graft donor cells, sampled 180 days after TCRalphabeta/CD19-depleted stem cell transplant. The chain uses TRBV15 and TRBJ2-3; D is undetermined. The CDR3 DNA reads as TGTGCCACCAGCAGAGAACTCCCTGTTCGCACAGATACGCAGTATTTT. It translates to CATSRELPVRTDTQYF.